The 13 T cell receptor beta chains given below trace back to one sample, sequenced in a study of blood T cell repertoires in COVID-19. The table came from immunoSEQ multiplex PCR; TCRdb's copy has only in-frame clones and leaves some out. This table has fewer than 130,000 clones, 70% to 90% appearing once. Material: peripheral blood. Receptors were obtained from a human donor in a cohort sampled during active COVID-19.

The V call is TRBV9, the J call TRBJ2-7; TRBD1 matches at 7 bases. The CDR3 loop spans 14 amino acids. Germline V gene data show CDR1 as SGDLS and CDR2 as YYNGEE. V shed 3 bases and J 4 bases; nucleotides not matched to a gene: 7. CDR3 in DNA: TGTGCCAGCAGCGCCTCCTCAGGGGGATACGAGCAGTACTTC. It encodes CASSASSGGYEQYF.

V and J are TRBV2 and TRBJ2-1; 7 nucleotides match TRBD2. This CDR3 is built from 15 residues. Germline values: CDR1 SNHLY, CDR2 FYNNEI. The junction had 10 bases not matched to a gene; V was cut back by 5 bases and J by 6 bases. The CDR3 loop reads CASSLGGRALNEQFF. The CDR3 DNA reads TGTGCCAGCAGTCTGGGTGGGAGGGCCCTCAATGAGCAGTTCTTC.

The chain recombines TRBV6-5 with TRBJ1-3; tentatively, D is TRBD1 (5 bases). Between the trimmed V and J ends, which lost 0 bases and 0 bases, there was a span of 9 bases. Germline V CDR1 and CDR2: MNHEY, SVGAGI. The CDR3 is made up of 16 amino acids. The CDR3 is CASSYSYDSSGNTIYF. CDR3 DNA sequence: TGTGCCAGCAGTTACTCGTACGACAGCTCTGGAAACACCATATATTTT.

The gene calls are TRBV6-2 or TRBV6-3 and TRBJ1-1; the match to TRBD1 covers 9 bases. Per the germline V gene, CDR1 is MNHEY and CDR2 is SVGEGT. The CDR3 is 18 amino acids. The J segment lost 2 bases and the V segment lost 0 bases, leaving 10 bases of the junction unmatched. The CDR3: CASSYSFDRGGSNTEAFF. Written as DNA, the CDR3 is TGTGCCAGCAGTTACTCCTTTGACAGGGGGGGGTCTAACACTGAAGCTTTCTTT.

The chain has TRBV7-9 and TRBJ2-7, with a tentative D call TRBD1 (5 bases). This CDR3 is built from 13 residues. The V end was cut by 5 bases, the J end by 4 bases, with 12 bases between. Germline V lookup: CDR1 SEHNR, CDR2 FQNEAQ (reference sequence). Written as DNA, the CDR3 is TGTGCCAGCAGCCTTCAGGGTGGGTACGAGCAGTACTTC. This encodes CASSLQGGYEQYF.

The J gene is TRBJ2-3, the V gene TRBV28, with no clear D. Germline V gene lookup returns CDR1 MDHEN and CDR2 SYDVKM. The CDR3 length is 13 residues. The V end was cut by 4 bases, the J end by 2 bases, with 7 bases between. The CDR3 is CASSSPVTDTQYF. Written as DNA, the CDR3 is TGTGCCAGCAGTTCCCCTGTCACAGATACGCAGTATTTT.

This clone was observed once. This sequence joins TRBV11-2 and TRBJ1-2; a possible D gene is TRBD1 (6 bases). V gave up 5 bases and J gave up 3 bases, with 10 bases separating them. Germline assignment: CDR1 SGHAT and CDR2 FQNNGV. The length of the CDR3 is 13 residues. This CDR3 reads CASSLGQYYGYTF. CDR3 nucleotide sequence: TGTGCCAGCAGCCTCGGACAGTACTATGGCTACACCTTC.

The chain uses TRBV18 and TRBJ1-1; 7 bases fit TRBD1. V was pared by 8 bases and J by 1 base, with 7 bases of the junction left unmatched. The CDR3 has 14 residues. Germline V gene lookup returns CDR1 KGHSH and CDR2 LQKENI. The CDR3 coding sequence is TGTGCCAGCCACGGAGGGGGCCAGAACACTGAAGCTTTCTTT. It yields the protein CASHGGGQNTEAFF.

The chain combines TRBV9 with TRBJ2-5; TRBD2 might be the D (5 bases). Germline values: CDR1 SGDLS, CDR2 YYNGEE. V lost 0 bases, J lost 4 bases, and 7 bases lay in between. This CDR3 contains 13 residues. CDR3 amino acids: CASSVGLAETQYF. The DNA of the CDR3 is TGTGCCAGCAGCGTAGGGCTAGCAGAGACCCAGTACTTC.

The chain carries TRBV18 and TRBJ2-5, with D perhaps TRBD2 (5 bases). Germline V gene sequence: CDR1 KGHSH, CDR2 LQKENI. This CDR3 contains 13 residues. Trimming removed 3 bases at V and 3 bases at J, with 8 bases between. CDR3 region: CASSPSREETQYF. The CDR3 bases are TGTGCCAGCTCACCCTCGCGGGAAGAGACCCAGTACTTC.

This clone was detected a few times. The chain carries TRBV5-1 and TRBJ1-1; D is possibly TRBD1 (5 bases). CDR3 size: 14 residues. From germline, CDR1 is SGHRS and CDR2 YFSETQ. Trimming left V 0 bases short and J 6 bases short, with 12 bases between. CDR3 protein: CASSLVSRGAEAFF. The CDR3 DNA reads TGCGCCAGCAGCTTGGTCTCTAGGGGTGCTGAAGCTTTCTTT.

This clone was observed a few times. CDR3 sequence reads: CATSDLASYTF. The CDR3 DNA sequence: TGTGCCACCAGTGATTTGGCGTCCTACACCTTC. The chain links TRBV24-1 to TRBJ1-2, with D unresolved. Germline lookup yields CDR1 KGHDR and CDR2 SFDVKD. Trimming took off 0 bases at V and 10 bases at J, with 5 bases between the two ends. The CDR3 runs to 11 residues.

The chain combines TRBV11-2 with TRBJ2-3, with D perhaps TRBD2 (6 bases). V was clipped by 5 bases and J by 5 bases, with 11 bases between them. Germline V gives CDR1 SGHAT, CDR2 FQNNGV. This CDR3 is built from 13 residues. The CDR3 reads CASSVDGGDTQYF. The CDR3 DNA follows: TGTGCCAGCAGCGTCGACGGGGGAGATACGCAGTATTTT.